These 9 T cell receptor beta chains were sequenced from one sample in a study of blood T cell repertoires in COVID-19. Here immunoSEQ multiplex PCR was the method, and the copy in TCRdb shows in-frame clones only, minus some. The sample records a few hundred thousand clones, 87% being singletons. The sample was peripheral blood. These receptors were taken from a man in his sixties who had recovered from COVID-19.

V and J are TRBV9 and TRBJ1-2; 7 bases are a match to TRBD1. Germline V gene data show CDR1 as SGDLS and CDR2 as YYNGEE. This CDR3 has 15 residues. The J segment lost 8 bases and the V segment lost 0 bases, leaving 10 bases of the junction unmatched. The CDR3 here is CASSVATGEGLGYTF. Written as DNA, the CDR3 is TGTGCCAGCAGCGTAGCAACAGGGGAAGGCCTAGGCTACACCTTC.

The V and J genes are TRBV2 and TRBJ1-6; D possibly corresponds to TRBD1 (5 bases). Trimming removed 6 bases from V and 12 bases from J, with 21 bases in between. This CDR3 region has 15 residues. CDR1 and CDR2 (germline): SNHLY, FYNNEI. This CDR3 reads CASSLQGAAAEPLHF. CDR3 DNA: TGTGCCAGCAGCCTACAAGGGGCGGCCGCCGAACCCCTCCACTTT.

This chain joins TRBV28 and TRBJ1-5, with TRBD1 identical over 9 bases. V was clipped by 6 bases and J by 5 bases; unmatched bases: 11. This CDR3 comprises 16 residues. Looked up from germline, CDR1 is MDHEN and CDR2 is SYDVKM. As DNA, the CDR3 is TGTGCCAGCAGGACAGGGGGGAATAGAGGCTATCAGCCCCAGCATTTT. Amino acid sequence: CASRTGGNRGYQPQHF.

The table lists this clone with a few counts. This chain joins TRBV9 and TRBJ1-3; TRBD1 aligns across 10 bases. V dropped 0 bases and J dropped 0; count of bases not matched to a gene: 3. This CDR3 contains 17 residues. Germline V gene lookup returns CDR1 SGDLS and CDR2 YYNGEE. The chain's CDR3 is CASSVEGQGHSGNTIYF. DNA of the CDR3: TGTGCCAGCAGCGTAGAGGGACAGGGGCACTCTGGAAACACCATATATTTT. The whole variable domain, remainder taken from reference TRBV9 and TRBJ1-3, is DSGVTQTPKHLITATGQRVTLRCSPRSGDLSVYWYQQSLDQGLQFLIQYYNGEERAKGNILERFSAQQFPDLHSELNLSSLELGDSALYFCASSVEGQGHSGNTIYFGEGSWLTVV.

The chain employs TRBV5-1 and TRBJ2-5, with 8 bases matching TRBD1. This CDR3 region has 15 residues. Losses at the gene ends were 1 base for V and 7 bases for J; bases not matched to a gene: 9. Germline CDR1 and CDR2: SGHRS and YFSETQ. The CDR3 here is CASSLSGQAVGTQYF. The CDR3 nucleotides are TGCGCCAGCAGCTTGTCGGGACAGGCTGTCGGGACCCAGTACTTC.

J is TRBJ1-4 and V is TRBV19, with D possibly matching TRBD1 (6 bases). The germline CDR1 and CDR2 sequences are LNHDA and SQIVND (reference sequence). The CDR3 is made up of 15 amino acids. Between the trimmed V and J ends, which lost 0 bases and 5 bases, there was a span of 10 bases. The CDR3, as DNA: TGTGCCAGTAGTATAGATCGCAGGGGAAATGAAAAACTGTTTTTT. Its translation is CASSIDRRGNEKLFF.

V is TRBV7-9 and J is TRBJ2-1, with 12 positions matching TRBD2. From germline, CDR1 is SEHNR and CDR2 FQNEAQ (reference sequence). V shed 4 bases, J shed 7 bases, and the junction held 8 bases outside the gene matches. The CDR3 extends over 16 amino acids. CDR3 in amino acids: CASSYLLAGGLNEQFF. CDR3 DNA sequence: TGTGCCAGCAGCTACCTACTAGCGGGGGGACTTAATGAGCAGTTCTTC.

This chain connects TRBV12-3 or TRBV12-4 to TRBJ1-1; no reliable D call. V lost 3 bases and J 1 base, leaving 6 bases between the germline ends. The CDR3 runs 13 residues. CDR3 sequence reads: CASSFSGNTEAFF. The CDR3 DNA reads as TGTGCCAGCAGTTTTTCGGGGAACACTGAAGCTTTCTTT.

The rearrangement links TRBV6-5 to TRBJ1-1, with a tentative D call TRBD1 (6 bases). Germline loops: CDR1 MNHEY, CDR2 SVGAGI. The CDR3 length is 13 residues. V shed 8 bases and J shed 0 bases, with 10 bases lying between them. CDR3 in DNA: TGTGCCAGCTGGGCAGGGGTGAACACTGAAGCTTTCTTT. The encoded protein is CASWAGVNTEAFF.